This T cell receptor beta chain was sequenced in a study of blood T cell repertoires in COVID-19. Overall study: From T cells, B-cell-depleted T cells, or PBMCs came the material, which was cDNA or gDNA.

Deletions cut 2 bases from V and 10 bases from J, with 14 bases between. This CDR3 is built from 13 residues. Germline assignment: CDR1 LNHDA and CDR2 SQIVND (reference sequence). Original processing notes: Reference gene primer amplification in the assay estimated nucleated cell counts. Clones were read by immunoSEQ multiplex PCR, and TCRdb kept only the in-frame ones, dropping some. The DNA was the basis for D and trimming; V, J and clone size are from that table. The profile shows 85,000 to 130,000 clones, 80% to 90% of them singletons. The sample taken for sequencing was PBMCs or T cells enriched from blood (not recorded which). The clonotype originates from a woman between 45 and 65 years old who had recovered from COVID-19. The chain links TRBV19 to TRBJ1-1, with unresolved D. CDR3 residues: CASSIIGEGVAFF. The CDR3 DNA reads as TGTGCCAGTAGTATAATAGGAGAGGGCGTAGCTTTCTTT.